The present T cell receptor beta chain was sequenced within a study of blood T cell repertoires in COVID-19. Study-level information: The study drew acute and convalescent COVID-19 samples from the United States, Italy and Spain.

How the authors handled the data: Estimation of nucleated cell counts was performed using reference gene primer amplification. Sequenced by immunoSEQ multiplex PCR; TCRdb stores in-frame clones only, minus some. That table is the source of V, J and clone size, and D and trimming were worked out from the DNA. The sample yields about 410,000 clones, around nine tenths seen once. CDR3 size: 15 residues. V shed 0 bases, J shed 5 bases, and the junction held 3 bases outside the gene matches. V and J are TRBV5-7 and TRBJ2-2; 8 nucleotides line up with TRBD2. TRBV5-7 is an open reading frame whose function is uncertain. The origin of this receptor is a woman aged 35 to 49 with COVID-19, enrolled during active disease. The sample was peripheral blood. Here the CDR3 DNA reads TGTGCCAGCAGCTTGGGACTAGCGAGGACCGGGGAGCTGTTTTTT. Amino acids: CASSLGLARTGELFF.